These T cell receptor beta chains were read from a single sample in a study of T cells expressing NK-cell markers. Following a re-call of the 5' RACE reads, TCRdb has one entry per CDR3 protein and lacks DNA. This sample contains 440,000 or so distinct CDR3 sequences. The sequencing sample was made of blood T cells: a sorted CD56 or NKG2C T cell subset, CD4+ or CD8+ T cells, or bulk PBMC T cells (not recorded which). The receptors shown here come from a woman between 18 and 70 years old in good health. The CDR3 runs from the conserved cysteine through the conserved F or W.

cdr3_aa	v_call	j_call
CSVVARYEQYF	TRBV29-1	TRBJ2-7
CASSLAYQRETSYEQYF	TRBV5-1	TRBJ2-7
CSAVGLQETQYF	TRBV20-1	TRBJ2-5
CSARMAPAGVLSYNEQFF	TRBV20-1	TRBJ2-1
CASSPGGAGELFF	TRBV7-7	TRBJ2-2
CASSSWTKGEAFF	TRBV14	TRBJ1-1
CASSLDRGRDQPQHF	TRBV12-3/TRBV12-4	TRBJ1-5
CASSQFNGYYGYTF	TRBV7-2	TRBJ1-2
CASSLGGLAEEQYF	TRBV7-9	TRBJ2-7
CASSLSFRGRTEAFF	TRBV27	TRBJ1-1
CASSPLGAGSYEQYF	TRBV9	TRBJ2-7
CASSSGQPNTGELFF	TRBV9	TRBJ2-2
CASSQEGTGNEKLFF	TRBV4-2	TRBJ1-4
CASSAIESYNEQFF	TRBV19	TRBJ2-1
CASSVEGRGPRVNTIYF	TRBV9	TRBJ1-3
CASSDTRDRGNNEQFF	TRBV6-4	TRBJ2-1
CASSLLRLNEGNTIYF	TRBV18	TRBJ1-3
CASSGVLKNIQYF	TRBV25-1	TRBJ2-4
CASSLRRLITDTQYF	TRBV27	TRBJ2-3
CASSEETGYQETQYF	TRBV6-1	TRBJ2-5
CASTPLLGGGNTIYF	TRBV6-1	TRBJ1-3
CASSLQGVFSGANVLTF	TRBV7-3	TRBJ2-6
CASRKTGVRETQYF	TRBV6-1	TRBJ2-5
CASSSGPGTDGYF	TRBV7-2	TRBJ2-7
CASTETSGVGNEQFF	TRBV5-1	TRBJ2-1
CASSDSNAGNSPLHF	TRBV6-4	TRBJ1-6
CASRGGSSGLPQHF	TRBV7-2	TRBJ1-5
CASSLGDIRYEQFF	TRBV5-1	TRBJ2-1
CASSQDPRNSVSLSPLHF	TRBV4-3	TRBJ1-6
CASSLMSGQETQYF	TRBV5-1	TRBJ2-5
CASSLDGARNQPQHF	TRBV7-9	TRBJ1-5
CASSPRESEVGYTF	TRBV18	TRBJ1-2
CASSVGDYNEQFF	TRBV9	TRBJ2-1
CAIREGTHTADTQYF	TRBV10-3	TRBJ2-3
CSVTGGRQETQYF	TRBV20-1	TRBJ2-5
CASSLAGGGANYGYTF	TRBV7-8	TRBJ1-2
CASSPPGAYQETQYF	TRBV18	TRBJ2-5